What follows are 8 T cell receptor beta chains derived from one specimen sequenced in a study of response to subunit inactivated influenza vaccine. TCRdb re-analysed the RT-PCR reads in MiXCR, keeping a single row per CDR3 protein. The sample holds hundreds of thousands of distinct CDR3 sequences; around a sixth are singletons and the top ten take roughly 10%. Material: PBMCs from blood, obtained 12 days after vaccination. These receptors all come from a man aged 50 or older who received an inactivated influenza vaccine.

This clonotype was picked up many times. The rearrangement joins TRBV7-9 to TRBJ2-3; 8 bases fit TRBD1. V lost 2 bases to trimming and J lost 6 bases; unmatched junction nucleotides: 4. Germline CDR1 is SEHNR and CDR2 is FQNEAQ (reference sequence). The CDR3 length is 14 residues. The CDR3 sequence is CASSLQGASDTQYF. CDR3 sequence (DNA): TGTGCCAGCAGCTTACAGGGGGCGTCGGATACGCAGTATTTT. Variable domain in full (rest from reference TRBV7-9 and TRBJ2-3): DTGVSQNPRHKITKRGQNVTFRCDPISEHNRLYWYRQTLGQGPEFLTYFQNEAQLEKSRLLSDRFSAERPKGSFSTLEIQRTEQGDSAMYLCASSLQGASDTQYFGPGTRLTVL.

This chain links TRBV4-3 with TRBJ2-2, with D possibly matching TRBD1 (5 bases). The CDR3 is 15 residues long. The V and J ends lost 0 bases and 6 bases respectively, with 11 bases between them. Germline loops: CDR1 LGHNA, CDR2 YSLEER. The CDR3 protein is CASSQDQGRAGELFF. Here the CDR3 DNA reads TGCGCCAGCAGCCAAGACCAGGGCCGTGCCGGGGAGCTGTTTTTT.

CDR3 in amino acids: CSARDPLAGRFEQFF. DNA for the CDR3: TGCAGTGCTAGAGATCCCCTAGCGGGACGGTTTGAGCAGTTCTTC. This chain joins TRBV20-1 and TRBJ2-1; 9 bases fit TRBD2. The CDR3 has 15 residues. Germline V gene lookup returns CDR1 DFQATT and CDR2 SNEGSKA (reference sequence). V dropped 0 bases and J dropped 9; count of bases not matched to a gene: 9.

The rearrangement uses TRBV5-1 and TRBJ2-1, with 9 bases lining up with TRBD2. V gave up 3 bases and J gave up 2 bases; unmatched junction bases: 15. The germline V gene has CDR1 SGHRS and CDR2 YFSETQ. The CDR3 spans 19 residues. In DNA, the CDR3 is TGCGCCAGCAGCTATTCGGGGAGGAGAGCGGGAGGTCCCTACAATGAGCAGTTCTTC. Protein: CASSYSGRRAGGPYNEQFF.

This clonotype showed up just a few times. The J gene is TRBJ2-2, the V gene TRBV24-1, with D hard to call. V lost 5 bases, J lost 2 bases, and 8 bases lay in between. CDR1 and CDR2 (germline): KGHDR, SFDVKD. The CDR3 has 14 amino acids. CDR3 residues: CATSVRINTGELFF. The CDR3 nucleotides read TGTGCCACCAGTGTCCGAATTAACACCGGGGAGCTGTTTTTT.

The rearrangement links TRBV6-2 or TRBV6-3 to TRBJ2-7; perhaps TRBD1 as D (5 bases). The length of the CDR3 is 14 residues. V was shortened by 7 bases and J by 2 bases, with 15 bases between the two germline ends. Germline CDR1 reads MNHEY; CDR2 reads SVGEGT. The CDR3 DNA sequence: TGTGCCAGCACCACGGGCAGGGCCGCCTACGAGCAGTACTTC. It is translated as CASTTGRAAYEQYF.

The chain couples TRBV27 to TRBJ2-1; 11 bases are a match to TRBD2. Germline lookup yields CDR1 MNHEY and CDR2 SMNVEV (reference sequence). J gave up 0 bases and V 6 bases, and 7 bases lay outside the gene matches. The CDR3 sequence is 17 residues long. The CDR3 protein is CASRPTSGIPSYNEQFF. As DNA, the CDR3 is TGTGCCAGCAGGCCGACTAGCGGGATTCCCTCCTACAATGAGCAGTTCTTC.

This clonotype has a handful of counts. The chain has TRBV27 and TRBJ2-7, with 8 bases aligning to TRBD2. Germline V CDR1 and CDR2: MNHEY, SMNVEV (reference sequence). This CDR3 contains 15 residues. With 6 bases clipped from V and 1 base from J, the junction kept 8 bases outside the gene matches. The CDR3 nucleotides read TGTGCCAGCAGGCTTTCGGTAGCGGGGTCCTACGAGCAGTACTTC. This gives the protein CASRLSVAGSYEQYF.